Listed below are T cell receptor beta chains from one sample, sequenced in a study of CD8 T cells in ankylosing spondylitis. One entry per CDR3 protein results from TCRdb running MiXCR on the 5' RACE reads. The table shows 450,000 to 550,000 distinct CDR3 sequences, with roughly 5.2% occurring only once. Material for sequencing was blood, either unsorted or a sorted T cell fraction (not recorded which). The receptors derive from a male donor with ankylosing spondylitis. The CDR3 runs from the conserved cysteine through the conserved F or W. D genes are given only for firm matches. Not every row has a clone size; where given, it reads once, few, many or a size class.

V gene: TRBV4-3
D gene: NA
clone size: many
J gene: TRBJ1-3
CDR3 protein: CASSQEVGVTYYTIYF
CDR3 DNA: TGCGCCAGCAGCCAAGAAGTGGGGGTCACTTACTACACCATATATTTT

V gene: TRBV6-5
D gene: NA
clone size: many
J gene: TRBJ2-3
CDR3 protein: CASNFRGPDTQYF
CDR3 DNA: TGTGCCAGCAATTTTAGAGGGCCCGATACGCAGTATTTT

V gene: TRBV20-1
D gene: NA
clone size: NA
J gene: TRBJ1-1
CDR3 protein: CCAPVWPQNTEAFF
CDR3 DNA: TGCTGTGCCCCCGTGTGGCCTCAGAACACTGAAGCTTTCTTT

V gene: TRBV27
D gene: TRBD1
clone size: many
J gene: TRBJ2-2
CDR3 protein: CASRPRQGRDTGELFF
CDR3 DNA: TGTGCCAGCAGGCCACGACAGGGAAGAGACACCGGGGAGCTGTTTTTT

V gene: TRBV10-3
D gene: NA
clone size: NA
J gene: TRBJ2-1
CDR3 protein: CAISGSGPLSYNEQFF
CDR3 DNA: TGTGCCATCAGTGGGAGCGGCCCCCTCTCCTACAATGAGCAGTTCTTC

V gene: TRBV25-1
D gene: TRBD1
clone size: many
J gene: TRBJ1-2
CDR3 protein: CASSSRQGGGYGYTF
CDR3 DNA: TGTGCCAGCAGTAGTCGACAGGGAGGAGGCTATGGCTACACCTTC

V gene: TRBV7-3
D gene: TRBD2
clone size: many
J gene: TRBJ2-1
CDR3 protein: CASSRSGLAGNEQFF
CDR3 DNA: TGTGCCAGCAGCCGGAGCGGACTAGCGGGCAATGAGCAGTTCTTC

V gene: TRBV5-7
D gene: TRBD2
clone size: many
J gene: TRBJ2-1
CDR3 protein: CASSRGTSGDNEQFF
CDR3 DNA: TGTGCCAGCAGCCGGGGGACTAGCGGGGACAATGAGCAGTTCTTC

V gene: TRBV5-1
D gene: TRBD1
clone size: many
J gene: TRBJ1-1
CDR3 protein: CASSPGTGSEAFF
CDR3 DNA: TGCGCCAGCAGCCCAGGGACAGGATCTGAAGCTTTCTTT

V gene: TRBV6-2/TRBV6-3
D gene: TRBD2
clone size: many
J gene: TRBJ2-1
CDR3 protein: CASGRLAGLGNEQFF
CDR3 DNA: TGTGCCAGCGGACGACTAGCGGGGCTGGGGAATGAGCAGTTCTTC

V gene: TRBV10-3
D gene: NA
clone size: many
J gene: TRBJ2-5
CDR3 protein: CAIGRGKQETQYF
CDR3 DNA: TGTGCCATCGGTCGGGGGAAGCAAGAGACCCAGTACTTC

V gene: TRBV7-8
D gene: NA
clone size: few
J gene: TRBJ2-7
CDR3 protein: CASSPLGAEQYF
CDR3 DNA: TGTGCCAGCAGCCCGCTGGGAGCCGAGCAGTACTTC

V gene: TRBV4-2
D gene: NA
clone size: many
J gene: TRBJ2-1
CDR3 protein: CASSPNFAGQNNEQFF
CDR3 DNA: TGTGCCAGCAGCCCTAATTTCGCGGGACAGAACAATGAGCAGTTCTTC

V gene: TRBV7-9
D gene: NA
clone size: many
J gene: TRBJ2-1
CDR3 protein: CASSSNQLAAPYNEQFF
CDR3 DNA: TGTGCCAGCAGCTCCAACCAATTAGCGGCCCCCTACAATGAGCAGTTCTTC

V gene: TRBV12-3/TRBV12-4
D gene: NA
clone size: many
J gene: TRBJ1-4
CDR3 protein: CASSAGTEGNEKLFF
CDR3 DNA: TGTGCCAGCAGTGCGGGGACTGAGGGAAATGAAAAACTGTTTTTT

V gene: TRBV15
D gene: TRBD1
clone size: many
J gene: TRBJ2-1
CDR3 protein: CATNRDRGWDNEQFF
CDR3 DNA: TGTGCCACCAATAGGGACAGGGGATGGGACAATGAGCAGTTCTTC

V gene: TRBV6-5
D gene: TRBD2
clone size: many
J gene: TRBJ2-7
CDR3 protein: CASSNLAGGDYSYEQYF
CDR3 DNA: TGTGCCAGCAGTAACCTAGCGGGAGGGGACTATTCCTACGAGCAGTACTTC

V gene: TRBV28
D gene: TRBD1
clone size: many
J gene: TRBJ2-1
CDR3 protein: CASSTRRQGFKAEQFF
CDR3 DNA: TGTGCCAGCAGTACGCGACGACAGGGTTTCAAGGCTGAGCAGTTCTTC

V gene: TRBV18
D gene: NA
clone size: NA
J gene: TRBJ2-1
CDR3 protein: CASSPIGQNNEQFF
CDR3 DNA: TGTGCCAGCTCACCCATAGGACAGAACAATGAGCAGTTCTTC

V gene: TRBV3-1
D gene: NA
clone size: many
J gene: TRBJ1-1
CDR3 protein: CASQPRAMNTEAFF
CDR3 DNA: TGTGCCAGTCAACCGCGGGCGATGAACACTGAAGCTTTCTTT

V gene: TRBV6-5
D gene: NA
clone size: many
J gene: TRBJ2-7
CDR3 protein: CASSENREQYF
CDR3 DNA: TGTGCCAGCAGTGAAAACAGGGAGCAGTACTTC

V gene: TRBV5-1
D gene: TRBD2
clone size: NA
J gene: TRBJ2-1
CDR3 protein: CASSLYGTSILNEQFF
CDR3 DNA: TGCGCCAGCAGCTTGTACGGGACTAGTATCCTCAATGAGCAGTTCTTC

V gene: TRBV20-1
D gene: NA
clone size: NA
J gene: TRBJ1-1
CDR3 protein: CSAPTPTSKPGQGSNTEAFF
CDR3 DNA: TGCAGTGCTCCCACCCCAACGAGCAAGCCGGGCCAGGGATCGAACACTGAAGCTTTCTTT

V gene: TRBV20-1
D gene: NA
clone size: NA
J gene: TRBJ2-5
CDR3 protein: CSARDSQLGGLGETQYF
CDR3 DNA: TGCAGTGCTAGAGATTCACAATTAGGGGGGCTTGGAGAGACCCAGTACTTC

V gene: TRBV5-1
D gene: TRBD2
clone size: NA
J gene: TRBJ2-3
CDR3 protein: CASSYQVAGNTDTQYF
CDR3 DNA: TGCGCCAGCAGCTACCAGGTAGCGGGCAACACAGATACGCAGTATTTT

V gene: TRBV12-3/TRBV12-4
D gene: NA
clone size: many
J gene: TRBJ2-5
CDR3 protein: CASSTRGTQYF
CDR3 DNA: TGTGCCAGCAGCACCCGTGGGACCCAGTACTTC